The subject of this entry is one TCR beta chain. This clonotype has a handful of counts. Its antigen is currently not known. It has no much larger one-base neighbor in the sample; base qualities were not kept. The data originate from a study of T-cell reconstitution after alpha-beta-depleted transplantation in children (dated by TCRdb to 2016 to 2018). With respect to the entire study: T-cell immune reconstitution after TCRalphabeta/CD19-depleted allogeneic hematopoietic cell transplantation in children was quantitatively tracked in the study by means of TCR repertoire profiling.

CDR1 and CDR2 (LGHNT, FRNRAP) derive from the germline V gene. The CDR3 has 16 amino acids, counting the end cysteine and phenylalanine. The CDR3 DNA has 48 bases and is translated from base 1. V was cut back by 5 bases and J by 7 bases, leaving a gap of 21 bases between them. Library method: PCR. The listed sequencing device is Illumina HiSeq 2500. TCR library preparation used molecular barcoding, with unique molecular identifiers applied to normalize quantification of the TCRbeta repertoire. The public reads were reanalyzed by TCRdb: fastp trimming at Q25, MiXCR alignment, in-frame beta chains only. A single entry per CDR3 protein holds the most common genes and DNA from its merged rows. For this sample there are roughly 400,000 distinct CDR3 sequences; 20% appear just once. Jointly, the top ten make up 3.5% to 4% of the sample.

This receptor was identified in a human donor who donated a stem cell graft to a child with acute myeloid leukemia. The sample consisted of PBMCs from the stem cell graft donor, taken from the stem cell graft. The chain couples TRBV12-5 to TRBJ2-1; the D gene is possibly TRBD1 or TRBD2, with 5 bases matching each. The DNA sequence is as follows: TGTGCTAGTGGTAAGATAGAGCCTATGAGGGGAAATGAGCAGTTCTTC. Its amino acids are CASGKIEPMRGNEQFF.